This T cell receptor (beta chain) was documented in a study of identical twins. Study observations and caveats: The same donors were not followed; conclusions instead depended on cross-sectional statistical analysis. Where beta out-of-frame sequences were concerned, excess twin sharing was weaker.

This clonotype appeared many times. Its antigen is as yet unknown. TCRdb fed the 5' RACE reads into MiXCR, producing one record per CDR3 protein. In the table there are 520,000 or so distinct CDR3 sequences, around 20% of which are singletons. The CDR3 is 14 residues long. Germline V gene sequence: CDR1 SGHRS, CDR2 YFSETQ. With 2 bases removed from V and 3 bases from J, the gap between germline ends came to 10 bases. The sample was also linked to a second study, of T cells expressing NK-cell markers. That paper states: Researchers got TCR beta repertoires out of sorted CD3+CD56+NKG2C+, CD3+CD56+NKG2C- and CD3+CD56-NKG2C+ T cells. The CD3+CD56-NKG2C+ fraction of a few donors was also led by these clonotypes.

The sequence derives from a young woman in good health. Sequences were obtained from CD4+ T cells sorted from blood. This sequence joins TRBV5-1 and TRBJ2-3, with D possibly TRBD2 on 6 matching bases. CDR3: CASSFRLVTDTQYF. CDR3 coding DNA: TGCGCCAGCAGCTTCCGACTAGTTACAGATACGCAGTATTTT.